This T cell receptor beta chain is drawn from a study of blood T cells in healthy people across ages. A sample-barcoded 5' primer and a J-beta primer mix were used in a second PCR of roughly 6 to 11 cycles. TCRdb redid the calling of the 5' RACE reads with MiXCR, one entry per CDR3 protein. The repertoire has roughly 1.9 million distinct CDR3 sequences, about two fifths of them found once; the top ten carry 20% to 25%. Samples each had at least 5 micrograms of total RNA extracted. The TCR was taken from a human donor in good health. Sample: blood.

The CDR3 protein is CASRRGTYEQYF. CDR3 coding DNA: TGTGCCAGCAGACGGGGTACCTACGAGCAGTACTTC. This chain uses TRBV28 with TRBJ2-4; tentatively, D is TRBD2 (5 bases). The J call may be incorrect, as the DNA end agrees better with TRBJ2-7. The CDR3 totals 12 residues. CDR1 is MDHEN and CDR2 is SYDVKM in the germline V gene.